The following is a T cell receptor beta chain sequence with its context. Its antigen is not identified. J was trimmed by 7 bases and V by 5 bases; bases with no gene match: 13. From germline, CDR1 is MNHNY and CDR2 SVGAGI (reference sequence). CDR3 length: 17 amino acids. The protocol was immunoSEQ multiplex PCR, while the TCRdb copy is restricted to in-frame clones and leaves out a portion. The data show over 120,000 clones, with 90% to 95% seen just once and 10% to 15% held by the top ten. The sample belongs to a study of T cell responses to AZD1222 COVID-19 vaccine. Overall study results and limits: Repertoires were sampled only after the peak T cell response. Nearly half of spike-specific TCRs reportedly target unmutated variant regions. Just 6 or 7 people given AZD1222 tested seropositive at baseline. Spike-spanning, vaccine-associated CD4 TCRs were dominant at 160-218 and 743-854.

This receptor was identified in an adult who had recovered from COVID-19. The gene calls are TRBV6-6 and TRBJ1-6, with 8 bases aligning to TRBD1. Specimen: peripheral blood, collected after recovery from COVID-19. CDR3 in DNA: TGTGCCAGCAGTCCCGGGACAGGTCGAGGGCAGAATTCACCCCTCCACTTT. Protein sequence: CASSPGTGRGQNSPLHF.